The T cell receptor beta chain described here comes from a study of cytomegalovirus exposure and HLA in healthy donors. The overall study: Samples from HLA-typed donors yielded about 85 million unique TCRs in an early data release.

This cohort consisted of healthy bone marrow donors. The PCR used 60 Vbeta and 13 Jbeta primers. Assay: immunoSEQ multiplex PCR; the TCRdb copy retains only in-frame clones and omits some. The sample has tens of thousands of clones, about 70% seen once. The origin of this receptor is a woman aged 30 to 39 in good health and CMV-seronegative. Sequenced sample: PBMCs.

CDR3 region: CASSPEQGSVTYEQYF. The CDR3 DNA reads as TGCGCCAGCAGCCCGGAACAGGGCTCGGTAACCTACGAGCAGTACTTC. This chain connects TRBV5-1 to TRBJ2-7; D might be TRBD1 (6 bases). Between the trimmed V and J ends, which lost 4 bases and 2 bases, there was a span of 19 bases. CDR3 length: 16 amino acids. Germline V CDR1 and CDR2: SGHRS, YFSETQ.